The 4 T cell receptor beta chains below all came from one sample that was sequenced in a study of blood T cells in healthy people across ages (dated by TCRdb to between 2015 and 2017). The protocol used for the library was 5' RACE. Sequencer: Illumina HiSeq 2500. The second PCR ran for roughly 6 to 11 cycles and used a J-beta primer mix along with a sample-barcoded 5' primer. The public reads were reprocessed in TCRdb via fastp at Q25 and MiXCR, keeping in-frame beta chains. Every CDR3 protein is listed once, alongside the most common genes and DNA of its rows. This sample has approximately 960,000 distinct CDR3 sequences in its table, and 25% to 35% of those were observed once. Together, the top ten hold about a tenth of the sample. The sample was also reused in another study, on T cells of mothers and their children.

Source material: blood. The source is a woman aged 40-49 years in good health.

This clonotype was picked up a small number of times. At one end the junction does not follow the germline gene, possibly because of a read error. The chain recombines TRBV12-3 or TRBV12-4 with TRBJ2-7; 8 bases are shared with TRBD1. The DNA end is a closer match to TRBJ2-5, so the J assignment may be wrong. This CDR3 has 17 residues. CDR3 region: CVSSGGQGQAYQETQYF. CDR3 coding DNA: TGTGTCAGCAGCGGCGGACAGGGTCAAGCCTATCAAGAGACCCAGTACTTC.

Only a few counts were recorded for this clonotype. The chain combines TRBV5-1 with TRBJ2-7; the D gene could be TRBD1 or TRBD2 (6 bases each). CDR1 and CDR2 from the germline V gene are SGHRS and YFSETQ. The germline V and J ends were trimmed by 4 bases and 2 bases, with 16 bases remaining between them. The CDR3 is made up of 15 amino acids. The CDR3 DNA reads TGCGCCAGCAGCCCTGAGGGGGGCAACCCCTACGAGCAGTACTTC. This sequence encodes CASSPEGGNPYEQYF.

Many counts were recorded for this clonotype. This CDR3 reads CASRATRTSAETQYF. In DNA form, the CDR3 reads TGTGCCAGCAGGGCTACCAGGACTAGCGCAGAGACCCAGTACTTC. J is TRBJ2-5 and V is TRBV2; 9 positions match TRBD2. Germline loops: CDR1 SNHLY, CDR2 FYNNEI. V lost 6 bases and J lost 4; bases outside the gene matches: 9. The CDR3 contains 15 residues. The whole variable domain, remainder taken from reference TRBV2 and TRBJ2-5, is EPEVTQTPSHQVTQMGQEVILRCVPISNHLYFYWYRQILGQKVEFLVSFYNNEISEKSEIFDDQFSVERPDGSNFTLKIRSTKLEDSAMYFCASRATRTSAETQYFGPGTRLLVL.

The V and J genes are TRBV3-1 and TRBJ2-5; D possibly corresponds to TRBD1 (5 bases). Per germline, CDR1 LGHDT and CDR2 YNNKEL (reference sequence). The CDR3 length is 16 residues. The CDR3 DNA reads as TGTGTCAACAGCCAAGCTGGTAGCAGGACACAAGAGACCCAGTACTTC. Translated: CVNSQAGSRTQETQYF.